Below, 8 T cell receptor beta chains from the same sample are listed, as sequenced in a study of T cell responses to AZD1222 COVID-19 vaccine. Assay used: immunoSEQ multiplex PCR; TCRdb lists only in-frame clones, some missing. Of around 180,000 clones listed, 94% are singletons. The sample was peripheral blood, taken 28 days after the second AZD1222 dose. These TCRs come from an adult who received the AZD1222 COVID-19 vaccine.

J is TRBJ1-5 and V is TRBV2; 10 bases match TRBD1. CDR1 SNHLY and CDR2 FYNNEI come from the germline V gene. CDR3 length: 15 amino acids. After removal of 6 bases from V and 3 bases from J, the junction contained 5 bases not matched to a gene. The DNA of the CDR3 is TGTGCCAGCAGGGGCGGGACAGGGGTCAATCAGCCCCAGCATTTT. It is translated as CASRGGTGVNQPQHF.

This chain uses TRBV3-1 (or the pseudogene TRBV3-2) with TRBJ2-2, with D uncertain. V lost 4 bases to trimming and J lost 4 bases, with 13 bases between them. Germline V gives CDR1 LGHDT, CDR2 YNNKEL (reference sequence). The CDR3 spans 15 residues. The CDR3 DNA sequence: TGTGCCAGCAGCCCGAGCAATGATGGCACCGGGGAGCTGTTTTTT. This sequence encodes CASSPSNDGTGELFF.

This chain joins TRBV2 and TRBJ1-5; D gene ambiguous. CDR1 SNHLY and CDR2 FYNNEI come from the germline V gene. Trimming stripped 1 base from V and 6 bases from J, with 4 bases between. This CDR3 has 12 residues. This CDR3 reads CASSEGFQPQHF. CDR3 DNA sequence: TGTGCCAGCAGTGAAGGTTTTCAGCCCCAGCATTTT.

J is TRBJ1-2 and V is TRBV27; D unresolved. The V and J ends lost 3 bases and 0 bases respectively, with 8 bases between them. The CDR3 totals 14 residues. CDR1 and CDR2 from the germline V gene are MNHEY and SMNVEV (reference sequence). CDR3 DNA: TGTGCCAGCAGTTTTCGCATACCTAACTATGGCTACACCTTC. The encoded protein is CASSFRIPNYGYTF.

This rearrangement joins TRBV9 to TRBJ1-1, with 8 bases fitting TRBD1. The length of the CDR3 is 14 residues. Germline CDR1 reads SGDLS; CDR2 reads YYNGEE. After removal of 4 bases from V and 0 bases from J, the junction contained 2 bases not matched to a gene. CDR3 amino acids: CASSRTGLNTEAFF. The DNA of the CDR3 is TGTGCCAGCAGCAGGACAGGGCTGAACACTGAAGCTTTCTTT.

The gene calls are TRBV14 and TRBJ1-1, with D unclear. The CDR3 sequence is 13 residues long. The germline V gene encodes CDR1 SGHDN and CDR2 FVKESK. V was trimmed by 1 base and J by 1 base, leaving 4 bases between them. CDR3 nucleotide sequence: TGTGCCAGCAGCCAAGCGACGAACACTGAAGCTTTCTTT. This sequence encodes CASSQATNTEAFF.

The CDR3 region is CASSKGGGVTDTQYF. The CDR3, as DNA: TGTGCCAGTAGTAAAGGCGGGGGGGTAACAGATACGCAGTATTTT. V usage is TRBV19 and J usage is TRBJ2-3; the match to TRBD2 covers 9 bases. CDR1 is LNHDA, CDR2 SQIVND, per germline (reference sequence). The CDR3 consists of 15 residues. V was pared by 4 bases and J by 3 bases, with 5 bases of the junction left unmatched. The variable domain in full, completed from reference TRBV19 and TRBJ2-3, reads DGGITQSPKYLFRKEGQNVTLSCEQNLNHDAMYWYRQDPGQGLRLIYYSQIVNDFQKGDIAEGYSVSREKKESFPLTVTSAQKNPTAFYLCASSKGGGVTDTQYFGPGTRLTVL.

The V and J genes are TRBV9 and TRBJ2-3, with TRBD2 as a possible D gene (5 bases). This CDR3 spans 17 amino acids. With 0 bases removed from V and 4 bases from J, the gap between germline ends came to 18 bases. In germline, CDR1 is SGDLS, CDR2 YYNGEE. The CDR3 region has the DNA TGTGCCAGCAGCGTAGGGATGAGGGAGTTCATGCCAGATACGCAGTATTTT. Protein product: CASSVGMREFMPDTQYF.